The source of this TCR beta chain is a study of blood T cell repertoires in COVID-19. Study-wide context: The United States, Italy and Spain provided the acute and convalescent COVID-19 samples. PBMCs, B-cell-depleted T cells, or T cells provided the cDNA or gDNA that made up the material.

V was pared by 5 bases and J by 3 bases, with 16 bases between. Germline assignment: CDR1 LNHDA and CDR2 SQIVND (reference sequence). The CDR3 loop spans 15 amino acids. Seattle patients were enrolled during active infection and followed longitudinally. This table comes from immunoSEQ multiplex PCR, and its TCRdb copy is limited to in-frame clones, with some not included. The repertoire holds around 190,000 clones, with 70% to 90% as singletons. Sequencing was carried out using peripheral blood. This chain uses TRBV19 with TRBJ1-2, with a possible D match to TRBD1 (6 bases). This sequence originates from a man over 45 with COVID-19, enrolled during active disease. The DNA for the CDR3 is TGTGCCAGTAGTGCCGACAGGCTCAGGGACTATGGCTACACCTTC. It translates to CASSADRLRDYGYTF.